The 29 T cell receptor beta chains below come from one sample, sequenced in a study of blood T cell repertoires in COVID-19 (dated by TCRdb to 2018 to 2021). Library preparation was by the immunoSEQ multiplex PCR assay. TCRdb obtained this table from immuneACCESS and retained in-frame rearrangements with V and J assigned. These tables miss some clones; where compared with another copy, unresolved V genes account for less than half of the shortfall, and the remainder is unexplained. This sample has approximately 57,000 clones in its table, and around 80% of those were observed once. Clones ranked in the top ten supply 8.2% of the sample. The sequenced material came from peripheral blood. The receptor set was obtained from an elderly woman with acute or convalescent COVID-19.

The V and J genes are TRBV4-2 and TRBJ2-1; 16 bases are a match to TRBD2. This CDR3 comprises 18 residues. From germline, CDR1 is LGHNA and CDR2 YNFKEQ. With 0 bases clipped from V and 7 bases from J, the junction kept 6 bases outside the gene matches. For the CDR3, the DNA is TGTGCCAGCAGCCAAGACGGGACTAGCGGGGGGGCCGGTAATGAGCAGTTCTTC. Protein sequence: CASSQDGTSGGAGNEQFF.

This chain connects TRBV30 to TRBJ1-4, with 10 bases lining up with TRBD1. Germline assignment: CDR1 GTSNPN and CDR2 SVGIG (reference sequence). The CDR3 totals 16 residues. V lost 2 bases and J lost 14; bases outside the gene matches: 17. The CDR3 here is CAWSKYLGTGAVELFF. The CDR3, as DNA: TGTGCCTGGAGTAAATACCTTGGGACAGGGGCTGTTGAGCTGTTTTTT. The full variable domain, with the rest looked up from reference TRBV30 and TRBJ1-4, is SQTIHQWPATLVQPVGSPLSLECTVEGTSNPNLYWYRQAAGRGLQLLFYSVGIGQISSEVPQNLSASRPQDRQFILSSKKLLLSDSGFYLCAWSKYLGTGAVELFFGSGTQLSVL.

This clone was seen a few times. Compared with germline, one end of the junction differs, possibly owing to a read error. The chain joins TRBV10-2 to TRBJ2-7; TRBD2 is a possible D gene (6 bases). This CDR3 is built from 14 residues. Per germline, CDR1 WSHSY and CDR2 SAAADI. The CDR3 DNA reads as TGCGCCAGCAAACATGGGAGGTCCTCCCACGAGCAGTACTTC. Encoded protein: CASKHGRSSHEQYF.

The V gene is TRBV3-1 (or the pseudogene TRBV3-2), the J gene TRBJ2-3; 9 bases align to TRBD1. V shed 4 bases, J shed 4 bases, and the junction held 12 bases outside the gene matches. CDR1 is LGHDT and CDR2 is YNNKEL in the germline V gene (reference sequence). The CDR3 totals 17 residues. The CDR3 DNA sequence: TGTGCCAGCAGCCCCCGACAGGGGGTTTTGACAGCAGATACGCAGTATTTT. It specifies CASSPRQGVLTADTQYF.

The chain combines TRBV19 with TRBJ2-3, with 8 nucleotides matching TRBD2. J was trimmed by 5 bases and V by 4 bases; bases with no gene match: 11. Germline lookup yields CDR1 LNHDA and CDR2 SQIVND (reference sequence). The CDR3 consists of 16 residues. CDR3 residues: CASSNGVTGGQDTQYF. The CDR3 DNA reads as TGTGCCAGTAGTAATGGAGTTACGGGGGGGCAAGATACGCAGTATTTT.

This chain joins TRBV6-1 and TRBJ2-7; 10 bases are shared with TRBD1. Losses at the gene ends were 4 bases for V and 4 bases for J; bases not matched to a gene: 10. Germline V gives CDR1 MNHNS, CDR2 SASEGT. This CDR3 has 16 residues. The CDR3 coding sequence is TGTGCCAGCAGTGGGACAGGGGGATTCGGGCCTTACGAGCAGTACTTC. This gives the protein CASSGTGGFGPYEQYF.

The CDR3 reads CASSPPGLSGETQYF. DNA for the CDR3: TGTGCCAGTAGTCCGCCGGGACTCAGCGGGGAGACCCAGTACTTC. This sequence joins TRBV19 and TRBJ2-5, with D possibly being TRBD2 (6 bases). Germline values: CDR1 LNHDA, CDR2 SQIVND (reference sequence). Trimming shortened V by 5 bases and J by 5 bases, and 18 bases separated the two germline ends. The CDR3 is made up of 15 amino acids.

V gene TRBV11-2 combines with J gene TRBJ1-6, with TRBD1 matching 7 bases. Germline CDR1 is SGHAT and CDR2 is FQNNGV. The CDR3 consists of 16 residues. V shed 8 bases, J shed 6 bases, and the junction held 13 bases outside the gene matches. CDR3 amino acids: CASHPEWGQINSPLHF. DNA for the CDR3: TGTGCCAGCCACCCAGAATGGGGACAGATTAATTCACCCCTCCACTTT.

The J gene is TRBJ2-7, the V gene TRBV3-1 (or the pseudogene TRBV3-2), with D perhaps TRBD2 (6 bases). Germline loops: CDR1 LGHDT, CDR2 YNNKEL (reference sequence). The CDR3 contains 16 residues. The germline V and J ends were trimmed by 3 bases and 3 bases, with 18 bases remaining between them. CDR3: CASSHALGGGNYEQYF. The CDR3 DNA is TGTGCCAGCAGCCACGCCCTCGGTGGGGGGAACTACGAGCAGTACTTC.

The chain links TRBV5-1 to TRBJ2-1; D is unclear. This CDR3 has 16 residues. V was pared by 1 base and J by 9 bases, with 20 bases between. Germline V gene sequence: CDR1 SGHRS, CDR2 YFSETQ. The CDR3 reads CASSLRSPPLQSEQFF. CDR3 DNA: TGCGCCAGCAGCTTGAGGAGTCCCCCTTTACAATCTGAGCAGTTCTTC.

Here the CDR3 reads CASSLGLLEYRNEQFF. The CDR3 DNA sequence: TGTGCCAGCAGCTTGGGACTCCTAGAGTATAGGAATGAGCAGTTCTTC. This chain connects TRBV5-8 to TRBJ2-1, with D unclear. The CDR3 length is 16 residues. V gave up 0 bases and J gave up 7 bases, with 17 bases separating them. CDR1 and CDR2 from the germline V gene are SGHTS and YDEGEE.

The rearrangement joins TRBV5-4 to TRBJ2-1, with D perhaps TRBD1 (5 bases). The germline CDR1 and CDR2 sequences are SGHNT and YYREEE (reference sequence). The CDR3 has 13 residues. The V and J ends lost 5 bases and 9 bases respectively, with 15 bases between them. The CDR3 reads CASRKKGPSEQFF. CDR3 DNA sequence: TGTGCCAGCAGGAAGAAGGGGCCGAGTGAGCAGTTCTTC.

This chain connects TRBV5-1 to TRBJ1-3; 7 positions agree with TRBD1. The CDR3 is 15 residues long. J was trimmed by 0 bases and V by 4 bases; bases with no gene match: 4. Per germline, CDR1 SGHRS and CDR2 YFSETQ. The DNA for the CDR3 is TGCGCCAGCAGCGCGACAGGGCGCTCTGGAAACACCATATATTTT. This translates into CASSATGRSGNTIYF.

This chain connects TRBV29-1 to TRBJ1-2; TRBD1 matches 10 bases. Losses at the gene ends were 8 bases for V and 5 bases for J; bases not matched to a gene: 8. Germline V CDR1 and CDR2: SQVTM, ANQGSEA. The CDR3 has 13 amino acids. This CDR3 is CSSTGQGMYGYTF. In DNA, the CDR3 is TGCAGCTCAACGGGACAGGGGATGTATGGCTACACCTTC.

V is TRBV5-6 and J is TRBJ2-7; 7 positions agree with TRBD1. V trimming: 4 bases; J trimming: 2 bases; junction bases outside the gene matches: 18. CDR1 is SGHDT and CDR2 is YYEEEE in the germline V gene. The CDR3 runs 18 residues. CDR3 residues: CASSLNYRGRSTTYEQYF. CDR3 coding DNA: TGTGCCAGCAGCCTCAACTACAGGGGCCGCTCTACAACCTACGAGCAGTACTTC.

The chain joins TRBV3-1 (or the pseudogene TRBV3-2) to TRBJ2-5, with unresolved D. The germline V and J ends were trimmed by 2 bases and 5 bases, with 9 bases remaining between them. The CDR3 is 13 residues long. Germline V gene data show CDR1 as LGHDT and CDR2 as YNNKEL (reference sequence). CDR3: CASSQTIGETQYF. For the CDR3, the DNA is TGTGCCAGCAGCCAAACTATCGGCGAGACCCAGTACTTC.

The chain is built from TRBV5-1 and TRBJ2-3; 7 bases align to TRBD2. The germline V gene encodes CDR1 SGHRS and CDR2 YFSETQ. V shed 6 bases and J 3 bases; nucleotides not matched to a gene: 10. This CDR3 is built from 15 residues. The CDR3 DNA reads as TGCGCCAGCACTGCAAGCGGGATAAGGACAGATACGCAGTATTTT. Its protein is CASTASGIRTDTQYF.

This clone was observed a handful of times. This chain joins TRBV7-3 and TRBJ2-2; D is unresolved. The CDR3 contains 13 residues. V shed 5 bases and J shed 1 base, with 5 bases lying between them. The V gene's germline CDR1 is SGHTA and CDR2 FQGTGA. The CDR3, as DNA: TGTGCCAGCAGCCCCGGGAACACCGGGGAGCTGTTTTTT. It codes for CASSPGNTGELFF.

The chain carries TRBV6-5 and TRBJ2-2, with no clear D. V lost 3 bases and J lost 5, with 13 bases in between. CDR1 MNHEY and CDR2 SVGAGI come from the germline V gene. The length of the CDR3 is 15 residues. The CDR3 nucleotides are TGTGCCAGCAGTTATCGCCACCCGCTAACCGGGGAGCTGTTTTTT. As protein: CASSYRHPLTGELFF.

This chain uses TRBV2 with TRBJ2-1, with 9 bases lining up with TRBD1. This CDR3 has 14 amino acids. V lost 6 bases and J lost 6; bases outside the gene matches: 6. Germline CDR1 and CDR2: SNHLY and FYNNEI. The CDR3: CASSRGQGANEQFF. CDR3 coding DNA: TGTGCCAGCAGCAGGGGACAGGGAGCCAATGAGCAGTTCTTC.

The gene calls are TRBV15 and TRBJ1-1, with 7 positions matching TRBD1. Trimming removed 3 bases from V and 1 base from J; junction bases left unmatched: 2. Germline CDR1 and CDR2: LNHNV and YYDKDF (reference sequence). The CDR3 covers 14 residues. CDR3 sequence: CATSRGTENTEAFF. The CDR3, as DNA: TGTGCCACCAGCAGGGGGACAGAGAACACTGAAGCTTTCTTT.

The gene calls are TRBV5-1 and TRBJ2-5; perhaps TRBD2 as D (5 bases). Germline V lookup: CDR1 SGHRS, CDR2 YFSETQ. V was clipped by 0 bases and J by 5 bases, with 14 bases between them. The CDR3 is 15 amino acids. CDR3 in DNA: TGCGCCAGCAGCTTGGTTGGACGGAGGTTGGAGACCCAGTACTTC. Protein: CASSLVGRRLETQYF.

V and J are TRBV27 and TRBJ1-3; possibly TRBD1 for D (6 bases). This CDR3 is built from 13 residues. Germline V gives CDR1 MNHEY, CDR2 SMNVEV (reference sequence). Trimming took off 6 bases at V and 8 bases at J, with 14 bases between the two ends. This CDR3 reads CASSQIQGDTIYF. CDR3 sequence (DNA): TGTGCCAGCAGCCAGATACAGGGAGACACCATATATTTT.

This chain uses TRBV24-1 with TRBJ2-5; TRBD1 might be the D (8 bases). CDR3 length: 19 amino acids. Looked up from germline, CDR1 is KGHDR and CDR2 is SFDVKD. V was clipped by 5 bases and J by 5 bases, with 29 bases between them. CDR3 amino acids: CATSVGGRVRETGAETQYF. CDR3 bases: TGTGCCACCAGTGTGGGGGGGCGGGTGAGAGAGACAGGGGCGGAGACCCAGTACTTC.

The V and J genes are TRBV19 and TRBJ1-2; 9 nucleotides line up with TRBD1. V trimming: 5 bases; J trimming: 6 bases; junction bases outside the gene matches: 13. Germline V gene sequence: CDR1 LNHDA, CDR2 SQIVND (reference sequence). This CDR3 spans 16 amino acids. This CDR3 is CASSPWTGDPLDGYTF. The CDR3 nucleotides read TGTGCCAGTAGTCCTTGGACAGGGGACCCGTTGGATGGCTACACCTTC.

This clone was detected only a few times. The chain recombines TRBV6-1 with TRBJ1-5; 7 bases map to TRBD1. The J segment lost 7 bases and the V segment lost 1 base, leaving 1 base of the junction unmatched. This CDR3 has 13 amino acids. Germline CDR1 and CDR2: MNHNS and SASEGT. CDR3 sequence (DNA): TGTGCCAGCAGTGAAGGGGGACAGCAGCCCCAGCATTTT. Amino acid sequence: CASSEGGQQPQHF.

This chain joins TRBV6-5 and TRBJ2-7; 9 bases agree with TRBD1. This CDR3 spans 14 amino acids. Germline values: CDR1 MNHEY, CDR2 SVGAGI. The ends lost 2 bases at V and 4 bases at J; junction bases unmatched: 3. The CDR3 sequence: CASSYVTGGYEQYF. In DNA, the CDR3 is TGTGCCAGCAGTTACGTGACAGGGGGTTACGAGCAGTACTTC.

The chain recombines TRBV5-1 with TRBJ2-3; tentatively, D is TRBD2 (5 bases). Germline CDR1 and CDR2: SGHRS and YFSETQ. With 5 bases removed from V and 2 bases from J, the gap between germline ends came to 12 bases. The CDR3 covers 14 residues. CDR3 region: CASRGASPTDTQYF. The CDR3 DNA is TGCGCCAGCAGGGGAGCTAGTCCCACAGATACGCAGTATTTT.

The gene calls are TRBV30 and TRBJ2-3; D is unresolved. The CDR3 loop spans 16 amino acids. Germline-derived CDR1 and CDR2 are GTSNPN and SVGIG (reference sequence). The V gene lost 0 bases and the J gene lost 2 bases, with 15 bases spanning the gap. The CDR3 region has the DNA TGTGCCTGGAGTGTACGAGGTTGGATTTCCACAGATACGCAGTATTTT. Its translation: CAWSVRGWISTDTQYF.